Shown below are 24 T cell receptor beta chains from a single sample sequenced in a study of T cells after yellow fever vaccination. TCRdb reprocessed the 5' RACE reads with MiXCR, giving one entry per CDR3 protein. In the table there are 300,000 to 400,000 distinct CDR3 sequences, 3% to 4.5% of which are singletons. The sequencing here drew on PBMCs, taken 5 days after the yellow fever booster vaccination. The receptors derive from a man younger than 30 who received the YFV17D yellow fever vaccine.

This clonotype appeared many times. The CDR3 loop reads CASSLIPSPETQYF. The DNA for the CDR3 is TGTGCCAGCAGCTTAATTCCGTCCCCCGAGACCCAGTACTTC. J is TRBJ2-5 and V is TRBV11-2, with unresolved D. V gave up 2 bases and J gave up 5 bases, with 12 bases separating them. The CDR3 is made up of 14 amino acids. Germline V lookup: CDR1 SGHAT, CDR2 FQNNGV.

The V call is TRBV25-1, the J call TRBJ2-5; 9 bases fit TRBD1. The ends lost 0 bases at V and 2 bases at J; junction bases unmatched: 4. Germline V lookup: CDR1 MGHDK, CDR2 SYGVNS. This CDR3 is built from 16 residues. The chain's CDR3 is CASSEYGDRVQETQYF. CDR3 bases: TGTGCCAGCAGTGAATATGGGGACAGGGTACAAGAGACCCAGTACTTC.

This sequence joins TRBV29-1 and TRBJ2-3; 8 bases map to TRBD1. This CDR3 comprises 15 residues. CDR1 is SQVTM, CDR2 ANQGSEA, per germline. J lost 6 bases, V lost 1 base, and 9 bases had no gene match. The CDR3 region is CSVEGVRGLLDTQYF. CDR3 nucleotides: TGCAGCGTTGAAGGAGTCAGGGGGCTTTTGGATACGCAGTATTTT.

This clonotype occurred a few times. V usage is TRBV4-1 and J usage is TRBJ2-2; 9 positions match TRBD2. This CDR3 is built from 15 residues. With V trimmed by 1 base and J by 6 bases, 3 bases remained unmatched. The germline gives CDR1 MGHRA, CDR2 YSYEKL. The CDR3 DNA sequence: TGCGCCAGCAGCCAAGTCCAGCGGGGGGCCGGGGAGCTGTTTTTT. This encodes CASSQVQRGAGELFF.

The CDR3 nucleotides read TGTGCAAGTCGCCCGTGGACACCAAGCTACACCTTC. Its protein product is CASRPWTPSYTF. The chain combines TRBV12-2 with TRBJ1-2; TRBD1 reflects the table's D call only, with no check against the DNA. TRBV12-2 is assigned pseudogene status. The CDR3 is made up of 12 amino acids.

This clonotype was found a few times. This chain links TRBV4-1 with TRBJ1-4; D gene uncertain. Germline V gene data show CDR1 as MGHRA and CDR2 as YSYEKL. This CDR3 has 16 residues. Trimming removed 1 base at V and 7 bases at J, with 16 bases between. CDR3 bases: TGCGCCAGCAGCCAAGTTTTCTCGGGTACGGGTGAAAAACTGTTTTTT. Encoded protein: CASSQVFSGTGEKLFF.

This clonotype appeared a few times. V is TRBV3-1 and J is TRBJ2-7, with 7 bases aligning to TRBD2. The V segment lost 1 base and the J segment 12 bases; nucleotides outside the gene matches: 9. The germline V gene has CDR1 LGHDT and CDR2 YNNKEL (reference sequence). The CDR3 is 13 residues long. The CDR3 is CASSQGGGGKRYF. The CDR3 bases are TGTGCCAGCAGCCAAGGGGGCGGGGGAAAACGGTACTTC.

The chain uses TRBV7-2 and TRBJ1-4; TRBD1 matches at 7 bases. CDR3 length: 15 amino acids. The V and J ends lost 5 bases and 6 bases, in that order; junction bases with no gene match: 9. The germline V gene encodes CDR1 SGHTA and CDR2 FQGNSA. CDR3 sequence reads: CASSPKTGRDEKLFF. The CDR3 DNA sequence: TGTGCCAGCAGCCCCAAGACAGGGAGGGATGAAAAACTGTTTTTT.

This clonotype was seen a few times. The rearrangement uses TRBV6-6 and TRBJ1-3; D is uncertain. This CDR3 contains 12 residues. Per germline, CDR1 MNHNY and CDR2 SVGAGI (reference sequence). V was cut by 2 bases and J by 4 bases, with 3 bases left in between. The CDR3 is CASSYRGNTIYF. CDR3 in DNA: TGTGCCAGCAGTTACCGGGGAAACACCATATATTTT.

The chain employs TRBV4-3 and TRBJ2-7; D might be TRBD2 (5 bases). The germline CDR1 and CDR2 sequences are LGHNA and YSLEER. The CDR3 loop spans 17 amino acids. The V end lost 1 base, the J end lost 2 bases, and 18 bases lay between the germline ends. CDR3 DNA sequence: TGCGCCAGCAGCCAAGTCCCCCCCCCGGCGGGTCCCTACGAGCAGTACTTC. Translation: CASSQVPPPAGPYEQYF.

This clonotype has a count of ten or more. This sequence joins TRBV15 and TRBJ1-1, with a possible D match to TRBD1 (5 bases). V was pared by 5 bases and J by 4 bases, with 20 bases between. The CDR3 contains 16 residues. Per germline, CDR1 LNHNV and CDR2 YYDKDF (reference sequence). The CDR3 DNA reads TGTGCCACCAGCTACCCCCGCGCAGGGAGGGTCACTGAAGCTTTCTTT. It codes for CATSYPRAGRVTEAFF.

The chain couples TRBV4-2 to TRBJ2-5, with unresolved D. The germline V gene encodes CDR1 LGHNA and CDR2 YNFKEQ. The CDR3 runs 14 residues. Trimming pared 3 bases from V and 2 bases from J, leaving 10 bases between. The chain's CDR3 is CASSQDVVQETQYF. In DNA, the CDR3 is TGTGCCAGCAGCCAGGACGTCGTTCAAGAGACCCAGTACTTC.

This clonotype was detected only a few times. V gene TRBV20-1 combines with J gene TRBJ2-5; 7 bases agree with TRBD1. Per the germline V gene, CDR1 is DFQATT and CDR2 is SNEGSKA (reference sequence). V gave up 4 bases and J gave up 3 bases; unmatched junction bases: 8. This CDR3 region has 14 residues. This CDR3 reads CSANRGNYEETQYF. The CDR3 bases are TGCAGTGCTAACAGGGGAAATTACGAAGAGACCCAGTACTTC.

This clonotype was counted at least ten times. V is TRBV4-3 and J is TRBJ2-5; the D is unclear. The V end was cut by 0 bases, the J end by 5 bases, with 13 bases between. CDR1 is LGHNA and CDR2 is YSLEER in the germline V gene. The CDR3 has 15 amino acids. The DNA for the CDR3 is TGCGCCAGCAGCCAAGAAAAGGGCTTTCGGGAGACCCAGTACTTC. Translating it yields CASSQEKGFRETQYF.

The rearrangement uses TRBV28 and TRBJ1-2; D not resolved. CDR1 and CDR2 (germline): MDHEN, SYDVKM. V was clipped by 4 bases and J by 1 base, with 13 bases between them. The CDR3 runs 15 residues. CDR3 bases: TGTGCCAGCAGTTCGGGCCGCCCCGTTAACTATGGCTACACCTTC. Protein: CASSSGRPVNYGYTF.

The V and J genes are TRBV6-5 and TRBJ2-7, with 7 nucleotides matching TRBD1. With V trimmed by 6 bases and J by 1 base, 12 bases remained unmatched. The CDR3 runs to 16 residues. Germline V lookup: CDR1 MNHEY, CDR2 SVGAGI. DNA for the CDR3: TGTGCCAGCAGAAATAGAGGCTCAGGGGGTTCCTACGAGCAGTACTTC. Encoded protein: CASRNRGSGGSYEQYF.

The table lists this clonotype with many counts. The chain couples TRBV4-2 to TRBJ2-3, with 9 nucleotides matching TRBD2. This CDR3 has 16 amino acids. Germline V CDR1 and CDR2: LGHNA, YNFKEQ. After removal of 2 bases from V and 6 bases from J, the junction contained 9 bases not matched to a gene. CDR3 sequence: CASSQLSGGPSDTQYF. CDR3 DNA sequence: TGTGCCAGCAGCCAACTGAGCGGGGGGCCATCCGATACGCAGTATTTT.

This clonotype occurred a few times. V and J are TRBV12-3 or TRBV12-4 and TRBJ2-5; D tentatively fits TRBD1 or TRBD2 (6 bases each). The CDR3 totals 14 residues. V gave up 3 bases and J gave up 6 bases, with 14 bases separating them. This CDR3 is CASSFIGGGKTQYF. The CDR3 DNA follows: TGTGCCAGCAGTTTTATCGGGGGCGGAAAGACCCAGTACTTC.

This clonotype was observed many times. The V and J genes are TRBV5-1 and TRBJ2-2; the D gene could be TRBD1 or TRBD2 (5 bases each). This CDR3 comprises 16 residues. Trimming stripped 4 bases from V and 4 bases from J, with 17 bases between. Germline CDR1 SGHRS, CDR2 YFSETQ. CDR3 sequence reads: CASSPRRAGPTGELFF. The CDR3 region has the DNA TGCGCCAGCAGCCCGCGGCGGGCAGGGCCCACCGGGGAGCTGTTTTTT. Full variable domain (outside the CDR3, taken from reference TRBV5-1 and TRBJ2-2): KAGVTQTPRYLIKTRGQQVTLSCSPISGHRSVSWYQQTPGQGLQFLFEYFSETQRNKGNFPGRFSGRQFSNSRSEMNVSTLELGDSALYLCASSPRRAGPTGELFFGEGSRLTVL.

Many counts were recorded for this clonotype. The CDR3 coding sequence is TGCGCCAGCAGCCAAGAGACGGCAGAATATGGCTACACCTTC. Translated: CASSQETAEYGYTF. The chain couples TRBV4-3 to TRBJ1-2; D uncertain. Germline V gene lookup returns CDR1 LGHNA and CDR2 YSLEER. Trimming pared 0 bases from V and 5 bases from J, leaving 10 bases between. This CDR3 is built from 14 residues.

This clonotype was seen repeatedly, ten times or more. The rearrangement uses TRBV4-3 and TRBJ1-2; D gene unclear. With 1 base removed from V and 4 bases from J, the gap between germline ends came to 19 bases. Germline V gene data show CDR1 as LGHNA and CDR2 as YSLEER. There are 17 residues in the CDR3. The CDR3 DNA reads TGCGCCAGCAGCCAAGTCACCGGACCCCTGGGGAGCTATGGCTACACCTTC. Translating gives CASSQVTGPLGSYGYTF.

In its sample, this clonotype was seen once. CDR3 region: CASSQDRDPEETQYF. Written as DNA, the CDR3 is TGTGCCAGCAGTCAGGATCGGGATCCAGAGGAGACCCAGTACTTC. This chain joins TRBV21-1 and TRBJ2-5; TRBD1, the table's D call, was not compared with the DNA. TRBV21-1 is tagged as a pseudogene. The CDR3 loop spans 15 amino acids.

This clonotype was seen repeatedly, ten times or more. V and J are TRBV7-9 and TRBJ1-1; TRBD1 aligns across 7 bases. CDR1 SEHNR and CDR2 FQNEAQ come from the germline V gene (reference sequence). The CDR3 is made up of 14 amino acids. The trim removed 1 base at V and 5 bases at J, leaving 4 bases unmatched. The DNA for the CDR3 is TGTGCCAGCAGCTTAGGCGAACAGGGGACTGAAGCTTTCTTT. It codes for CASSLGEQGTEAFF.

In its sample, this clonotype was seen many times. This chain connects TRBV7-9 to TRBJ1-2, with 7 bases lining up with TRBD1. Germline CDR1 reads SEHNR; CDR2 reads FQNEAQ (reference sequence). CDR3 length: 14 residues. The J segment lost 8 bases and the V segment lost 5 bases, leaving 11 bases of the junction unmatched. DNA of the CDR3: TGTGCCAGCAGCGAGCATACAGGGGTTGGCGGCTACACCTTC. Amino acid sequence: CASSEHTGVGGYTF.